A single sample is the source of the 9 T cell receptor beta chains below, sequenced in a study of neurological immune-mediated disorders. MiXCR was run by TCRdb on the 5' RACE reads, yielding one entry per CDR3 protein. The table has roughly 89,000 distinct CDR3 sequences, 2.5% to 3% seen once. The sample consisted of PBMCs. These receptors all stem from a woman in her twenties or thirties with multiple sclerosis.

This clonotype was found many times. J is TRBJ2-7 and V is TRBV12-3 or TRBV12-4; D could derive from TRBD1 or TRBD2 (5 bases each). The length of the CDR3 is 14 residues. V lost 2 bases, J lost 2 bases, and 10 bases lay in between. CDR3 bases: TGTGCCAGCAGTTTATTTGAGGGACCCTACGAGCAGTACTTC. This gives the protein CASSLFEGPYEQYF.

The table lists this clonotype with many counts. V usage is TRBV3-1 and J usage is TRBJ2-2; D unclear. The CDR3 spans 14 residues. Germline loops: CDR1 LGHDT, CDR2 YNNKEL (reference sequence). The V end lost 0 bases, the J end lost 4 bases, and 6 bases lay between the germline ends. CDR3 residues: CASSQDPVTGELFF. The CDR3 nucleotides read TGTGCCAGCAGCCAAGATCCCGTCACCGGGGAGCTGTTTTTT.

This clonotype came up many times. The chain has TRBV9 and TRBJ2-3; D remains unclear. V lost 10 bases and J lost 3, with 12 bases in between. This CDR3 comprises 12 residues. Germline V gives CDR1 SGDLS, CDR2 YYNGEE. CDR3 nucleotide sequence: TGTGCCCCACCCACGTGGACAGATACGCAGTATTTT. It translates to CAPPTWTDTQYF.

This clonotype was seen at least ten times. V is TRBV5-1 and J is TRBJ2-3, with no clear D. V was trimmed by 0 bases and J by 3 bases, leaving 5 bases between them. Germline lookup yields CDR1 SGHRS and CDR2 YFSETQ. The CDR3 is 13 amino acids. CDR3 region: CASSLDRTDTQYF. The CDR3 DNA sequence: TGCGCCAGCAGCTTGGATCGGACAGATACGCAGTATTTT.

The CDR3 nucleotides read TGTGCCAGTAGTCCCCTGGGACAGGGGGCAGGTCAGCCCCAGCATTTT. It codes for CASSPLGQGAGQPQHF. The chain couples TRBV19 to TRBJ1-5, with TRBD1 identical over 12 bases. The J segment lost 6 bases and the V segment lost 5 bases, leaving 8 bases of the junction unmatched. The CDR3 is made up of 16 amino acids. The germline gives CDR1 LNHDA, CDR2 SQIVND (reference sequence).

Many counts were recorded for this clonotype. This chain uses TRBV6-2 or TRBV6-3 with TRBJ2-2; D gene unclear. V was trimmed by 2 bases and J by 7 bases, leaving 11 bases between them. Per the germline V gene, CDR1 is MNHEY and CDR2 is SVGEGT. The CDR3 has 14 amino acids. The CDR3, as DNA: TGTGCCAGCAGTTACAACAGCCCTCGCGGGGAGCTGTTTTTT. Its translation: CASSYNSPRGELFF.

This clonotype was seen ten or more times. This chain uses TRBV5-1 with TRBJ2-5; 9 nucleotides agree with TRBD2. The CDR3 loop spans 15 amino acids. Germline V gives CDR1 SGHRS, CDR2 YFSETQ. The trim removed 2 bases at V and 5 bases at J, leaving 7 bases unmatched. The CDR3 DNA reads TGCGCCAGCAGCTTAGGGACTAGCCCATCGGAGACCCAGTACTTC. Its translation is CASSLGTSPSETQYF.

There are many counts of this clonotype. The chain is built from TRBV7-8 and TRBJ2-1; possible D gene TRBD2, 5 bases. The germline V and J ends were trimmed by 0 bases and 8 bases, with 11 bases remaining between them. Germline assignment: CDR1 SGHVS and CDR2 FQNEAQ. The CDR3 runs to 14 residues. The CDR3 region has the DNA TGTGCCAGCAGCTTAGCATCGGGGATGGATGAGCAGTTCTTC. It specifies CASSLASGMDEQFF.

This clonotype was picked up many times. The CDR3 reads CASSQEGLTDEQYF. CDR3 nucleotide sequence: TGTGCCAGCAGCCAAGAGGGACTAACGGACGAGCAGTACTTC. The rearrangement joins TRBV3-1 to TRBJ2-7; TRBD2 matches 7 bases. CDR1 LGHDT and CDR2 YNNKEL come from the germline V gene (reference sequence). This CDR3 has 14 amino acids. The junction had 4 bases not matched to a gene; V was cut back by 0 bases and J by 5 bases.